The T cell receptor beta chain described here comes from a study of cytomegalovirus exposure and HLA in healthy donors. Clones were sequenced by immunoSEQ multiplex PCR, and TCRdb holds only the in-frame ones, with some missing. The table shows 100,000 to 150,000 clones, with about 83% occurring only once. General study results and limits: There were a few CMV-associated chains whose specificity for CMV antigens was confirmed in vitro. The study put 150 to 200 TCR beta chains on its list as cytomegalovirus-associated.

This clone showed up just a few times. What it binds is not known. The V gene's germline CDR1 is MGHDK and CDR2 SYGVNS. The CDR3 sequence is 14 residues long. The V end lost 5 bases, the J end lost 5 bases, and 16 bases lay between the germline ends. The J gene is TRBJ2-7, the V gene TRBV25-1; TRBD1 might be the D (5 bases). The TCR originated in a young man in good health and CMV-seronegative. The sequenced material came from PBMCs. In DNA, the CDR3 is TGTGCCAGCAGTTACCGGGCTGGGGCCCACGAGCAGTACTTC. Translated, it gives CASSYRAGAHEQYF.